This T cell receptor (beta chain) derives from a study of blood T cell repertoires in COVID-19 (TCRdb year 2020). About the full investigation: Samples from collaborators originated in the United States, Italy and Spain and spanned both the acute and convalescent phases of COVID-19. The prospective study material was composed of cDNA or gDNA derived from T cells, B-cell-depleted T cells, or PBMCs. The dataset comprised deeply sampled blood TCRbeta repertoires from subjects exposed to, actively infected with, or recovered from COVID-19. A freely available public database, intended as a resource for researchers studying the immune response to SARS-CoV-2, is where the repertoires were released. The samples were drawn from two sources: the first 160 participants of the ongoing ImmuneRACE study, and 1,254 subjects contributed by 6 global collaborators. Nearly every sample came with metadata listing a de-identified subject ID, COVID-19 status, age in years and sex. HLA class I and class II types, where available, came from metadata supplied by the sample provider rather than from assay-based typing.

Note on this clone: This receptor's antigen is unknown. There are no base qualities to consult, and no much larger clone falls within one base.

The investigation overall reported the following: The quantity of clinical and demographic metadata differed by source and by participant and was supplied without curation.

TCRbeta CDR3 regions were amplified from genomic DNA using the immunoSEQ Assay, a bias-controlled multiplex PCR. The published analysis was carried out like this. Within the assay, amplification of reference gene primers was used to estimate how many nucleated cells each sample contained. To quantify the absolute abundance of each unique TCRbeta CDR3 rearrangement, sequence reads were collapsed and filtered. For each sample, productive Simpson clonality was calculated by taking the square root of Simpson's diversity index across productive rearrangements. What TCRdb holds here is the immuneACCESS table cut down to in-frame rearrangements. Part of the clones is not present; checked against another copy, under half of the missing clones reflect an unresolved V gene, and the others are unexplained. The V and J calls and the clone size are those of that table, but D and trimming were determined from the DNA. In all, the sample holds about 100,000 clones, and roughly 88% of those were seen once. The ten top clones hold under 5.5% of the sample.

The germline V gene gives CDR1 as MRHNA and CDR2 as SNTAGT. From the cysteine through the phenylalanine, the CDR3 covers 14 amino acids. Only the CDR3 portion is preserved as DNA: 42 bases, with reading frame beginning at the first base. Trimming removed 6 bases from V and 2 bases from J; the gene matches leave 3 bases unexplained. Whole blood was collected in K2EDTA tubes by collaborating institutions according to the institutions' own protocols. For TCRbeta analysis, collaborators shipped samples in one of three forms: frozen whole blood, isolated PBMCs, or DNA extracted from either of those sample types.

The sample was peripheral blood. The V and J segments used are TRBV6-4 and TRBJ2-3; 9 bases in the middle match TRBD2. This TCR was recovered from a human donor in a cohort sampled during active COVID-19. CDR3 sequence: CASRASGATDTQYF. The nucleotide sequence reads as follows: TGTGCCAGCAGGGCTAGCGGGGCCACAGATACGCAGTATTTT.